This T cell receptor (beta chain) appears in the sequencing data of a study of CD8+CD57+ T cells in acquired aplastic anemia. Across the study: The DNA of sorted CD4+ and CD8+ cells averaged 3.2 ug. On average, healthy donors gave approximately 10 million reads for CD4+ cells. Overall study findings and caveats: A significant difference in CD8+ Simpson's diversity between patients and controls was not found. Patients and controls shared twenty-nine CD8+ CDR3 sequences, highly expressed in patients.

Using genomic DNA as the template, TCR beta VDJ and CDR3 profiling was carried out. TCRdb independently ran MiXCR on the reads; one entry per CDR3 protein. The data contain around 400,000 distinct CDR3 sequences, approximately 70% of them singletons. A word on this clonotype: Its antigen remains unknown. One end of the junction fails to match germline, which may point to a read error.

The CDR3 totals 15 residues. Germline V gene lookup returns CDR1 SGHTA and CDR2 FQGTGA. The chain combines TRBV7-3 with TRBJ1-1, with 7 bases matching TRBD1. Sequenced material: sorted CD4+, CD8+, or CD8+CD57+ T cells (not recorded which) from PBMCs. This clonotype was sampled from a human donor in good health, serving as a control. CDR3 sequence reads: CASSAEGAAPTEAFF. CDR3 in DNA: TGCGCCAGCAGCGCAGAGGGGGCGGCGCCCACTGAAGCTTTCTTT.